This entry is about one T cell receptor beta chain. This clone was observed a few times. Its antigen remains unidentified. No much larger clone is present one base from it, and per-base qualities are unavailable. The data stem from a study of OX40 agonist ivuxolimab in advanced cancers. The study in broad terms: Ivuxolimab was an agonistic, fully human IgG2 monoclonal antibody directed against OX40 (CD134), a costimulatory receptor. Intravenous ivuxolimab was administered to patients every 2 weeks at six dose levels: 0.01, 0.1, 0.3, 1.5, 3 and 10 mg/kg. The monotherapy dose-escalation portion (N of about 52 patients) of the phase I ivuxolimab trial is reported in the paper. Of the approximately 54 patients in dose escalation, approximately 20 had hepatocellular carcinoma, some 15 had melanoma, 9 had renal cell carcinoma and 9 had head and neck cancer. A male proportion of nearly 85% and a mean age of approximately 55 years, ranging from about 20 to 79, were recorded for the dose-escalation cohort. Prior anti-PD-1, anti-PD-L1 or anti-CTLA-4 therapy was permitted, and approximately 41% of dose-escalation patients had received checkpoint inhibitors. Partial responses occurred in three dose-escalation patients: two with cutaneous melanoma and one with hepatocellular carcinoma. The point of sequencing TCRbeta in the periphery was to test whether ivuxolimab changed TCR sequence diversity and drove clonal T-cell expansion.

The CDR3 runs 16 amino acids, cysteine and phenylalanine included. The sequence is cut down to CDR3 DNA, 48 bases in frame from base 1. From a lookup of the germline V gene, CDR1 and CDR2 are SGHVS and FNYEAQ. At the junction V is shortened by 0 bases and J by 11 bases; bases outside the gene matches: 10. The trial excluded patients who had a history of autoimmune disease or who were on systemic immunosuppression. Peripheral blood for TCR sequencing was collected from all dose cohorts at baseline, on cycle 4 day 1, and on cycle 7 day 1. The samples were taken from a phase I, first-in-human, multicenter, open-label dose-escalation trial of ivuxolimab. The trial enrolled adults with locally advanced or metastatic head and neck squamous cell, hepatocellular, melanoma or renal cell carcinoma. CD4+ and CD8+ T cells were sorted separately from peripheral blood before TCR sequencing. Results the study describes overall, beyond this receptor: The antigen specificity of the clonally expanded peripheral T cells was not determined. In partial responders in the 0.1-3.0 mg/kg groups, normalized peripheral clonal expansion was found to be among the lowest, especially among CD8+ T cells. At doses of 0.1 to 3.0 mg/kg, clonal expansion of both CD4+ and CD8+ T cells in blood was seen between baseline and week 6. Low levels of normalized T-cell clonal expansion were also shown by some nonresponding patients. After ivuxolimab, CD8+ T cells had more expanded clones than CD4+ T cells on average.

To sequence the TCRbeta CDR3 region, genomic DNA was isolated from the sorted cells. The immunoSEQ Assay was used to sequence the TCRbeta CDR3 regions. TCRdb took over this immuneACCESS table, retaining in-frame rearrangements with V and J assigned. Such tables are incomplete; in checked studies, under half of the missing clones stem from an unresolved V gene, and the remainder is unexplained. The sample includes around 80,000 clones, with around 86% observed a single time. Of the sample, roughly 0.32% falls within the top ten clones. The V and J genes are TRBV7-6 and TRBJ1-4, with 9 bases in between that match TRBD1. The input for sequencing was CD4+ or CD8+ T cells sorted from blood, taken in a trial of the OX40 agonist ivuxolimab. The sequence was obtained from an adult with an advanced solid tumor such as melanoma, head and neck, liver or kidney cancer. The CDR3 region has the sequence CASSLAPGQGRAKLFF. The base sequence is TGTGCCAGCAGCTTAGCGCCGGGACAGGGACGGGCGAAACTGTTTTTT.